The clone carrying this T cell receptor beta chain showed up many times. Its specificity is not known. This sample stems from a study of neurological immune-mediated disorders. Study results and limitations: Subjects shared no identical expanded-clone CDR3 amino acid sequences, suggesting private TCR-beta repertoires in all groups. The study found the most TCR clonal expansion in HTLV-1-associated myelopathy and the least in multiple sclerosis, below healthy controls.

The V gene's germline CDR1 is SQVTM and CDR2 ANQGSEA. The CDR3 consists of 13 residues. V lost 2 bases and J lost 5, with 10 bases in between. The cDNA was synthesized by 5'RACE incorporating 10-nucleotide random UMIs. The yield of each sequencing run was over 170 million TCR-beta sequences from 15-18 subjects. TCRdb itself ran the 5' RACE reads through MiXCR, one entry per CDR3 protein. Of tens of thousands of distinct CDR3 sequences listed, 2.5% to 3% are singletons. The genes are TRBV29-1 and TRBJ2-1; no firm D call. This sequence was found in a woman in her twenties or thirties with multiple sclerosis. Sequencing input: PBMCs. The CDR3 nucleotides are TGCAGCGTTGAACTGGACCCTGACAATGAGCAGTTCTTC. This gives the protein CSVELDPDNEQFF.